The T cell receptor (beta chain) under discussion was sequenced for a study of blood T cell repertoires in COVID-19. Turning to the study itself: Samples representing acute and convalescent COVID-19 were sourced from the United States, Italy and Spain.

Only in-frame clones appear in the TCRdb table, and some are missing; sequencing was by immunoSEQ multiplex PCR. This sample has some 240,000 clones, with approximately 84% found just once. In germline, CDR1 is SGHVS, CDR2 FNYEAQ. With V trimmed by 6 bases and J by 7 bases, 8 bases remained unmatched. This CDR3 region has 14 residues. This clone was seen a few times. The TCR comes from a woman aged 45-65 years who had been exposed to COVID-19. Sequences were obtained from PBMCs or T cells enriched from blood (not recorded which). The chain joins TRBV7-6 to TRBJ2-1; 8 nucleotides line up with TRBD2. For the CDR3, the DNA is TGTGCCAGCAGTTCGGCCGGGGGGGCGAATGAGCAGTTCTTC. Protein sequence: CASSSAGGANEQFF.